This T cell receptor beta chain was sequenced in a study of blood T cell repertoires in COVID-19. The overall study: PBMCs, B-cell-depleted T cells, or T cells were the source of the cDNA or gDNA that made up the material.

Those enrolled in Seattle joined during active infection and were followed longitudinally afterward. TCRdb's copy holds only in-frame clones and misses some; the assay was immunoSEQ multiplex PCR. There are tens of thousands of clones in the sample; less than 90% occur only once, and about 16% lies in the top ten. The CDR3 is made up of 14 amino acids. The V gene lost 6 bases and the J gene lost 3 bases, with 14 bases spanning the gap. The germline gives CDR1 MNHEY, CDR2 SVGAGI. This chain links TRBV6-5 with TRBJ1-2, with D possibly being TRBD1 (5 bases). Source material: peripheral blood. This receptor was identified in a man aged 55 to 69 with COVID-19, enrolled during active disease. In nucleotides, the CDR3 is TGTGCCAGCAGCCGGGTGACAGACTACTATGGCTACACCTTC. It translates to CASSRVTDYYGYTF.